This T cell receptor (beta chain) was sequenced in a study of naive and memory T cell subsets. Two oligonucleotides, mixed equimolar, formed the beta constant-region primer covering TRBC1 and TRBC2. Each CDR3 protein is one row after TCRdb ran MiXCR on the UMI-ligation and nested PCR reads. The table shows around 29,000 distinct CDR3 sequences, with around a tenth occurring only once. Alpha and beta libraries were amplified separately from the second PCR onward. Four subsets defined by CD45RA and CD27 were sorted after CD3, CD4, CD8 and live/dead staining. Effector memory cells were sorted as CD45RA-CD27-, EMRA cells as CD45RA+CD27-. V lost 8 bases and J lost 0, with 13 bases in between. The CDR3 sequence is 15 residues long. This clonotype was observed a few times.

Sequenced: effector memory CD4+ T cells from blood. Subset: effector memory, CD45RA- CD27-. The V and J genes are TRBV12-3 or TRBV12-4 and TRBJ2-2, with D possibly called TRBD1 or TRBD2 (5 bases each). This receptor was taken from a human donor in good health. CDR3 bases: TGTGCCAGCCACATTCGGGGCACGAACACCGGGGAGCTGTTTTTT. Amino acids: CASHIRGTNTGELFF.